Below are 14 T cell receptor beta chains sequenced from a single sample in a study of OX40 agonist ivuxolimab in advanced cancers. The protocol used for the library was the immunoSEQ multiplex PCR assay. TCRdb carries this immuneACCESS record with in-frame sequences only. Its versions omit some clonotypes, under half of them owing to an unresolved V gene in the studies checked, with the rest unexplained. The sample records around 79,000 clones, around nine tenths of which are singletons. The ten largest make up roughly 2.1% of the sample. Sequencing was performed on CD4+ or CD8+ T cells sorted from blood, taken in a trial of the OX40 agonist ivuxolimab. These receptors all come from an adult with an advanced solid tumor such as melanoma, head and neck, liver or kidney cancer.

This chain uses TRBV28 with TRBJ1-5, with D uncertain. V shed 2 bases and J shed 7 bases, with 9 bases lying between them. Germline V gene sequence: CDR1 MDHEN, CDR2 SYDVKM. CDR3 length equals 13 residues. This CDR3 reads CASSLIEGQPQHF. In nucleotides, the CDR3 is TGTGCCAGCAGTTTAATAGAGGGCCAGCCCCAGCATTTT.

This rearrangement joins TRBV7-8 to TRBJ2-4, with D maybe TRBD1 (6 bases). The ends were cut back, 3 bases at V and 1 base at J, with 16 bases in the middle. This CDR3 has 17 amino acids. CDR1 SGHVS and CDR2 FQNEAQ come from the germline V gene. As DNA, the CDR3 is TGTGCCAGCAGCTTCGACAGGCTCCCCGCGGCCAAAAACATTCAGTACTTC. This sequence encodes CASSFDRLPAAKNIQYF.

The chain links TRBV2 to TRBJ1-4; maybe TRBD1 (5 bases). Looked up from germline, CDR1 is SNHLY and CDR2 is FYNNEI. The germline V and J ends were trimmed by 3 bases and 7 bases, with 12 bases remaining between them. The CDR3 runs 14 residues. CDR3 nucleotides: TGTGCCAGCAGTGAGGGACGGACTTCTGAAAAACTGTTTTTT. Protein sequence: CASSEGRTSEKLFF.

This clone has more than one count but fewer than ten. V is TRBV2 and J is TRBJ2-7, with TRBD2 as a possible D gene (6 bases). The CDR3 consists of 15 residues. The germline V gene has CDR1 SNHLY and CDR2 FYNNEI. Trimming removed 3 bases at V and 7 bases at J, with 19 bases between. CDR3 DNA sequence: TGTGCCAGCAGTGAGGGCGCCCTAGCGCCGGGGGAGCAGTACTTC. Protein: CASSEGALAPGEQYF.

The chain is built from TRBV2 and TRBJ1-2; the D gene is possibly TRBD1 (6 bases). The CDR3 totals 14 residues. The V gene lost 6 bases and the J gene lost 4 bases, with 15 bases spanning the gap. The germline V gene encodes CDR1 SNHLY and CDR2 FYNNEI. CDR3 amino acids: CASSPDSSFYGYTF. The DNA for the CDR3 is TGTGCCAGCAGCCCGGACAGCAGTTTCTATGGCTACACCTTC.

The V and J genes are TRBV28 and TRBJ2-5; TRBD2 is a possible D gene (6 bases). The CDR3 is made up of 12 amino acids. Trimming left V 3 bases short and J 6 bases short, with 8 bases between. The germline V gene encodes CDR1 MDHEN and CDR2 SYDVKM. The CDR3 reads CASSFGRQTQYF. In DNA form, the CDR3 reads TGTGCCAGCAGTTTTGGGAGGCAGACCCAGTACTTC.

The J gene is TRBJ2-2, the V gene TRBV11-2, with a weak D call TRBD2 (5 bases). V was clipped by 0 bases and J by 4 bases, with 18 bases between them. The CDR3 runs to 18 residues. Germline-derived CDR1 and CDR2 are SGHAT and FQNNGV. The CDR3 sequence is CASSLEGVVTFTTGELFF. The DNA of the CDR3 is TGTGCCAGCAGCTTAGAGGGAGTGGTAACGTTCACCACCGGGGAGCTGTTTTTT. Full variable domain (rest looked up from reference TRBV11-2 and TRBJ2-2): EAGVAQSPRYKIIEKRQSVAFWCNPISGHATLYWYQQILGQGPKLLIQFQNNGVVDDSQLPKDRFSAERLKGVDSTLKIQPAKLEDSAVYLCASSLEGVVTFTTGELFFGEGSRLTVL.

On this clone itself: Distinct nucleotide sequences in the sample also encode this CDR3. This sequence joins TRBV11-2 and TRBJ2-3; possible D gene TRBD2, 5 bases. V lost 4 bases to trimming and J lost 2 bases, with 10 bases between them. Germline values: CDR1 SGHAT, CDR2 FQNNGV. CDR3 length: 14 amino acids. CDR3 sequence: CASSSGLTTDTQYF. CDR3 in DNA: TGTGCCAGCAGCTCCGGACTTACCACAGATACGCAGTATTTT.

V usage is TRBV19 and J usage is TRBJ2-3; D unclear. V gave up 3 bases and J gave up 4 bases, with 8 bases separating them. The CDR3 sequence is 13 residues long. The germline V gene has CDR1 LNHDA and CDR2 SQIVND (reference sequence). CDR3 nucleotides: TGTGCCAGTAGTATCCAAGTGGCAGATACGCAGTATTTT. It translates to CASSIQVADTQYF.

In this sample, this clone turned up a few times. This chain uses TRBV15 with TRBJ2-1, with D tentatively TRBD2 (5 bases). There are 16 residues in the CDR3. V lost 3 bases, J lost 1 base, and 13 bases lay in between. Germline CDR1 and CDR2: LNHNV and YYDKDF (reference sequence). The CDR3 region has the DNA TGTGCCACCAGCAGGCTCACTAGATCGTCCTACAATGAGCAGTTCTTC. Protein sequence: CATSRLTRSSYNEQFF.

This clone was picked up a small number of times. The chain combines TRBV19 with TRBJ1-5, with D possibly being TRBD1 (5 bases). Germline CDR1 LNHDA, CDR2 SQIVND (reference sequence). V was pared by 4 bases and J by 0 bases, with 16 bases between. The length of the CDR3 is 17 residues. CDR3 DNA: TGTGCCAGTAGTACGAACCCCCGACAGTCTAGCAATCAGCCCCAGCATTTT. It yields the protein CASSTNPRQSSNQPQHF.

This clone was counted a single time. The rearrangement joins TRBV7-2 to TRBJ2-7, with 7 bases matching TRBD1. The V segment lost 5 bases and the J segment 7 bases; nucleotides outside the gene matches: 8. Germline lookup yields CDR1 SGHTA and CDR2 FQGNSA. The CDR3 length is 13 residues. CDR3 DNA: TGTGCCAGCAGCGGACAGGCGATGGGGGAGCAGTACTTC. This codes for CASSGQAMGEQYF.

This clone appeared once. V usage is TRBV7-2 and J usage is TRBJ2-4; D may be TRBD2 (6 bases). With 4 bases removed from V and 6 bases from J, the gap between germline ends came to 10 bases. Germline V gives CDR1 SGHTA, CDR2 FQGNSA. There are 13 residues in the CDR3. CDR3 nucleotide sequence: TGTGCCAGCAGCTCCGGGGGATTAAACATTCAGTACTTC. It translates to CASSSGGLNIQYF.

The V and J genes are TRBV7-6 and TRBJ2-7, with D perhaps being TRBD1 or TRBD2 (5 bases each). The CDR3 spans 14 residues. Germline V gene lookup returns CDR1 SGHVS and CDR2 FNYEAQ. Trimming cost V 5 bases and J 1 base, with 12 bases left between them. CDR3 DNA: TGTGCCAGCAGCGCCCGGGACGGTTCCTACGAGCAGTACTTC. This codes for CASSARDGSYEQYF.